These 22 T cell receptor beta chains were all obtained from the same sample, sequenced in a study of blood T cell repertoires in COVID-19. The protocol was immunoSEQ multiplex PCR, while the TCRdb copy is restricted to in-frame clones and leaves out a portion. The table includes under 300,000 clones, 80% to 95% detected once. Sequenced material: peripheral blood. The receptors were sampled from a man aged 25-40 years with COVID-19, enrolled during active disease.

V gene TRBV24-1 combines with J gene TRBJ1-2, with 10 bases that match TRBD1. The CDR3 spans 13 residues. In germline, CDR1 is KGHDR, CDR2 SFDVKD. J was trimmed by 8 bases and V by 5 bases; bases with no gene match: 4. The CDR3 DNA reads TGTGCCACCAGTGCCGGGACAGGGGAAGGCTACACCTTC. This translates into CATSAGTGEGYTF.

V gene TRBV15 combines with J gene TRBJ2-7; 7 nucleotides match TRBD1. The germline CDR1 and CDR2 sequences are LNHNV and YYDKDF (reference sequence). This CDR3 comprises 17 residues. With V trimmed by 2 bases and J by 1 base, 11 bases remained unmatched. CDR3 in DNA: TGTGCCACCAGCAGATACCCGGGACAGTCGAATTCCTACGAGCAGTACTTC. This encodes CATSRYPGQSNSYEQYF.

The CDR3 nucleotides are TGTGCCAGCAGCTTTCAGGACACCGGGGAGCTGTTTTTT. Translating gives CASSFQDTGELFF. The V gene is TRBV5-4, the J gene TRBJ2-2; D is unclear. Germline V lookup: CDR1 SGHNT, CDR2 YYREEE (reference sequence). Trimming removed 2 bases at V and 3 bases at J, with 5 bases between. This CDR3 has 13 residues. The complete variable domain, with remaining parts taken from reference TRBV5-4 and TRBJ2-2, reads ETGVTQSPTHLIKTRGQQVTLRCSSQSGHNTVSWYQQALGQGPQFIFQYYREEENGRGNFPPRFSGLQFPNYSSELNVNALELDDSALYLCASSFQDTGELFFGEGSRLTVL.

The chain links TRBV19 to TRBJ1-2, with 8 bases aligning to TRBD1. The CDR3 spans 12 residues. The trim removed 10 bases at V and 2 bases at J, leaving 3 bases unmatched. Per germline, CDR1 LNHDA and CDR2 SQIVND (reference sequence). The CDR3 DNA reads TGTGCCACGAGGGACAGGAACTATGGCTACACCTTC. Translating gives CATRDRNYGYTF.

This sequence joins TRBV19 and TRBJ1-4; 7 nucleotides align to TRBD1. This CDR3 contains 15 residues. Germline V gene sequence: CDR1 LNHDA, CDR2 SQIVND (reference sequence). Trimming at V came to 5 bases and at J to 3 bases, leaving 6 bases not matched to a gene. The CDR3 DNA reads TGTGCCAGTAGTGAAAGGACAGGATCTAATGAAAAACTGTTTTTT. Protein: CASSERTGSNEKLFF.

The rearrangement uses TRBV5-1 and TRBJ2-1; a weak D match, TRBD2 (7 bases). Looked up from germline, CDR1 is SGHRS and CDR2 is YFSETQ. V lost 0 bases and J 4 bases, leaving 11 bases between the germline ends. The CDR3 has 15 amino acids. DNA of the CDR3: TGCGCCAGCAGCTTGGAGGGGGAGGGGTACAATGAGCAGTTCTTC. Protein: CASSLEGEGYNEQFF.

This clone was observed a few times. V and J are TRBV6-5 and TRBJ2-2; 8 bases line up with TRBD2. Germline V lookup: CDR1 MNHEY, CDR2 SVGAGI. CDR3 length equals 15 residues. Trimming at V came to 6 bases and at J to 8 bases, leaving 11 bases not matched to a gene. For the CDR3, the DNA is TGTGCCAGCAGCCCGACCGGGGGGGGTTGGGGGGAGCTGTTTTTT. Translated, it gives CASSPTGGGWGELFF.

CDR3 sequence: CASSMRVSEQFF. CDR3 nucleotide sequence: TGTGCCAGTAGTATGAGAGTAAGTGAGCAGTTCTTC. This chain uses TRBV19 with TRBJ2-1; no definite D call. Trimming stripped 3 bases from V and 9 bases from J, with 9 bases between. Germline assignment: CDR1 LNHDA and CDR2 SQIVND (reference sequence). The CDR3 has 12 amino acids.

V gene TRBV11-3 combines with J gene TRBJ2-7; D possibly corresponds to TRBD2 (5 bases). The V and J ends lost 5 bases and 5 bases respectively, with 13 bases between them. The CDR3 covers 13 residues. Germline V gene lookup returns CDR1 SGHNT and CDR2 YENEEA. The CDR3 protein is CASSTTSGDEQYF. The CDR3 nucleotides read TGTGCCAGCAGCACTACGTCCGGGGACGAGCAGTACTTC.

The V gene is TRBV3-1 (or the pseudogene TRBV3-2), the J gene TRBJ2-3; D call uncertain. This CDR3 has 16 amino acids. Trimming stripped 3 bases from V and 4 bases from J, with 17 bases between. Germline V gives CDR1 LGHDT, CDR2 YNNKEL (reference sequence). CDR3 nucleotides: TGTGCCAGCAGCCATAAAAGCCTACTTGGTTCAGATACGCAGTATTTT. Protein: CASSHKSLLGSDTQYF.

V is TRBV19 and J is TRBJ1-1; no reliable D call. CDR3 length: 13 residues. Germline CDR1 is LNHDA and CDR2 is SQIVND (reference sequence). The V gene lost 5 bases and the J gene lost 0 bases, with 7 bases spanning the gap. CDR3 sequence (DNA): TGTGCCAGTAGTTCTACAGTGAACACTGAAGCTTTCTTT. Translation gives CASSSTVNTEAFF.

The chain carries TRBV19 and TRBJ1-4; a possible D gene is TRBD1 (5 bases). Trimming cost V 3 bases and J 7 bases, with 21 bases left between them. CDR3 size: 17 residues. The germline gives CDR1 LNHDA, CDR2 SQIVND (reference sequence). CDR3 DNA: TGTGCCAGTAGTATTACGGTTGGTGGACGGGGGATTGAAAAACTGTTTTTT. Translation: CASSITVGGRGIEKLFF.

This rearrangement joins TRBV18 to TRBJ1-5; TRBD1 agrees at 10 bases. The CDR3 contains 16 residues. After removal of 6 bases from V and 5 bases from J, the junction contained 10 bases not matched to a gene. CDR1 is KGHSH and CDR2 is LQKENI in the germline V gene. CDR3 in amino acids: CASSDVVGTGDQPQHF. As DNA, the CDR3 is TGTGCCAGCTCCGACGTCGTCGGGACAGGGGATCAGCCCCAGCATTTT.

J is TRBJ2-7 and V is TRBV9; D gene uncertain. The V end was cut by 4 bases, the J end by 1 base, with 15 bases between. Germline V CDR1 and CDR2: SGDLS, YYNGEE. This CDR3 has 15 amino acids. The CDR3 nucleotides are TGTGCCAGCAGCCGAAGCATGGAGATATCCTACGAGCAGTACTTC. Its protein is CASSRSMEISYEQYF.

V is TRBV19 and J is TRBJ1-2; D gene ambiguous. V lost 5 bases to trimming and J lost 7 bases, with 14 bases between them. The CDR3 consists of 13 residues. Germline lookup yields CDR1 LNHDA and CDR2 SQIVND (reference sequence). The CDR3 loop reads CASSFGGARGYTF. The CDR3, as DNA: TGTGCCAGTAGTTTTGGAGGCGCCCGTGGCTACACCTTC.

CDR3 loop: CASSPVASGGLDTQYF. The CDR3 DNA is TGCGCCAGCAGCCCCGTAGCAAGCGGGGGATTAGATACGCAGTATTTT. The chain carries TRBV4-1 and TRBJ2-3; 8 bases line up with TRBD2. Germline trimming cut 4 bases from V and 5 bases from J; bases unmatched to any gene: 11. This CDR3 comprises 16 residues. The germline CDR1 and CDR2 sequences are MGHRA and YSYEKL.

V and J are TRBV13 and TRBJ2-1, with D perhaps matching TRBD1 (5 bases). This CDR3 is built from 16 residues. The germline V gene has CDR1 PRHDT and CDR2 FYEKMQ (reference sequence). V lost 5 bases to trimming and J lost 0 bases, with 14 bases between them. CDR3 protein: CASSTQTESSYNEQFF. The CDR3 coding sequence is TGTGCCAGCAGCACCCAGACAGAAAGCTCCTACAATGAGCAGTTCTTC.

The rearrangement joins TRBV3-1 (or the pseudogene TRBV3-2) to TRBJ1-6, with unresolved D. The germline CDR1 and CDR2 sequences are LGHDT and YNNKEL (reference sequence). The CDR3 has 19 residues. V was pared by 3 bases and J by 5 bases, with 23 bases between. This CDR3 reads CASSHSPGDWPGDNSPLHF. For the CDR3, the DNA is TGTGCCAGCAGCCACTCCCCCGGAGATTGGCCGGGAGATAATTCACCCCTCCACTTT.

This chain joins TRBV29-1 and TRBJ2-5; perhaps TRBD2 as D (6 bases). The CDR3 is 13 residues long. Per germline, CDR1 SQVTM and CDR2 ANQGSEA. Trimming removed 4 bases at V and 5 bases at J, with 14 bases between. CDR3 coding DNA: TGCAGCGTTGTTAGGGACTCTGGGGAGACCCAGTACTTC. Translation: CSVVRDSGETQYF.

The J gene is TRBJ1-1, the V gene TRBV9; D is uncertain. V was shortened by 1 base and J by 1 base, with 5 bases between the two germline ends. The CDR3 is 13 amino acids. Germline V CDR1 and CDR2: SGDLS, YYNGEE. The CDR3 region is CASSVTGNTEAFF. Here the CDR3 DNA reads TGTGCCAGCAGCGTAACGGGGAACACTGAAGCTTTCTTT.

The rearrangement uses TRBV4-2 and TRBJ2-2; TRBD1 matches at 10 bases. V lost 0 bases and J lost 6; bases outside the gene matches: 4. Germline V gene sequence: CDR1 LGHNA, CDR2 YNFKEQ. The CDR3 is 16 amino acids. CDR3 region: CASSQERDRGAGELFF. The CDR3 bases are TGTGCCAGCAGCCAAGAACGGGACAGGGGAGCCGGGGAGCTGTTTTTT.

This clone has a single count. The identical CDR3 is also encoded by other nucleotide sequences in the sample. The chain employs TRBV18 and TRBJ1-1, with 10 nucleotides matching TRBD1. The CDR3 length is 15 residues. V was clipped by 3 bases and J by 4 bases; unmatched bases: 5. The germline V gene has CDR1 KGHSH and CDR2 LQKENI. The DNA of the CDR3 is TGTGCCAGCTCACCTAGACAGGGGGCCTCCACTGAAGCTTTCTTT. It codes for CASSPRQGASTEAFF.